This T cell receptor (beta chain) was recorded in a study of blood T cell repertoires in COVID-19. Study summary: Whether acute or convalescent, the COVID-19 samples came from the United States, Italy and Spain.

The V end lost 8 bases, the J end lost 0 bases, and 13 bases lay between the germline ends. Looked up from germline, CDR1 is ENHRY and CDR2 is SYGVKD. This CDR3 has 14 residues. Assay: immunoSEQ multiplex PCR; the TCRdb copy retains only in-frame clones and omits some. Of some 180,000 clones in the sample, around 87% were seen once. The source of this sequence is a woman of 80 years or more with COVID-19, enrolled during active disease. The chain carries TRBV10-3 and TRBJ1-1; unclear D gene. The sample consisted of peripheral blood. The CDR3 is CAIGKQSMNTEAFF. The CDR3 DNA sequence: TGTGCCATCGGTAAACAGAGTATGAACACTGAAGCTTTCTTT.